The 20 T cell receptor beta chains below come from one sample, sequenced in a study of T cells in narcolepsy. Libraries were prepared by immunoSEQ multiplex PCR; TCRdb keeps only in-frame clonotypes and omits some of them. This table has approximately 38,000 clones, roughly 87% appearing once. Sequencing was performed on CD45RA- memory CD4+ T cells from PBMCs. These receptors originate from a human donor with narcolepsy.

The chain carries TRBV6-4 and TRBJ1-2; no reliable D call. CDR3 size: 15 residues. The V gene's germline CDR1 is MRHNA and CDR2 SNTAGT. Deletions cut 6 bases from V and 5 bases from J, with 19 bases between. The CDR3 reads CASSPPWGNGYGYTF. The CDR3 DNA sequence: TGTGCCAGCAGCCCGCCCTGGGGTAACGGGTATGGCTACACCTTC.

The chain is built from TRBV5-4 and TRBJ2-2; TRBD2 is a possible D gene (7 bases). The CDR3 contains 14 residues. Germline values: CDR1 SGHNT, CDR2 YYREEE (reference sequence). V was pared by 3 bases and J by 7 bases, with 13 bases between. DNA for the CDR3: TGTGCCAGCAGCTCGGGGGGCGCTGGCGGGGAGCTGTTTTTT. It codes for CASSSGGAGGELFF.

This rearrangement joins TRBV9 to TRBJ2-5; TRBD1 agrees at 12 bases. V gave up 4 bases and J gave up 1 base; unmatched junction bases: 5. The CDR3 sequence is 16 residues long. Per germline, CDR1 SGDLS and CDR2 YYNGEE. The CDR3 protein is CASSPRDRGRQETQYF. In DNA, the CDR3 is TGTGCCAGCAGCCCCCGGGACAGGGGGCGCCAAGAGACCCAGTACTTC.

This clone came up once. The V call is TRBV10-3, the J call TRBJ2-7, with D possibly TRBD2 on 5 matching bases. Trimming shortened V by 5 bases and J by 0 bases, and 14 bases separated the two germline ends. The CDR3 extends over 15 amino acids. The germline gives CDR1 ENHRY, CDR2 SYGVKD. CDR3 coding DNA: TGTGCCATCAGTTTCCTGGAAGGGAGCTCCTACGAGCAGTACTTC. Residues: CAISFLEGSSYEQYF.

The rearrangement links TRBV18 to TRBJ2-7; possible D gene TRBD1, 6 bases. This CDR3 comprises 14 residues. Germline-derived CDR1 and CDR2 are KGHSH and LQKENI. V lost 6 bases and J lost 2, with 14 bases in between. The CDR3 DNA reads TGTGCCAGCTCGCCCGGGACACCAGCCTACGAGCAGTACTTC. Encoded protein: CASSPGTPAYEQYF.

This rearrangement joins TRBV19 to TRBJ2-1, with D perhaps matching TRBD2 (5 bases). CDR1 and CDR2 (germline): LNHDA, SQIVND (reference sequence). This CDR3 is 17 amino acids long. Trimming stripped 3 bases from V and 4 bases from J, with 19 bases between. CDR3 bases: TGTGCCAGTAGTATTCAAGGCGCGGTCTCGGGATACAATGAGCAGTTCTTC. Translation: CASSIQGAVSGYNEQFF.

The V call is TRBV11-3, the J call TRBJ1-3; unclear D gene. V dropped 6 bases and J dropped 0 bases, with 12 bases sitting between them. CDR3 length: 15 amino acids. CDR1 and CDR2 (germline): SGHNT, YENEEA. The CDR3 sequence: CASRSRVSSGNTIYF. DNA for the CDR3: TGTGCCAGCAGGTCCCGGGTGAGCTCTGGAAACACCATATATTTT.

The V and J genes are TRBV12-5 and TRBJ1-1; D is ambiguous. The CDR3 runs 13 residues. Germline values: CDR1 LGHNT, CDR2 FRNRAP. V lost 1 base to trimming and J lost 0 bases, with 3 bases between them. The CDR3 loop is CASGLGLNTEAFF. The DNA for the CDR3 is TGTGCTAGTGGTTTGGGCCTGAACACTGAAGCTTTCTTT.

The chain employs TRBV5-1 and TRBJ1-2; a weak D match, TRBD1 (6 bases). The CDR3 has 14 amino acids. V was cut by 4 bases and J by 5 bases, with 15 bases left in between. Germline V gene data show CDR1 as SGHRS and CDR2 as YFSETQ. Here the CDR3 reads CASSRAEQGYGYTF. The CDR3 nucleotides are TGCGCCAGCAGCCGAGCAGAACAGGGTTATGGCTACACCTTC.

This chain connects TRBV6-1 to TRBJ2-7, with 10 bases aligning to TRBD2. V dropped 2 bases and J dropped 1; count of bases not matched to a gene: 2. The germline gives CDR1 MNHNS, CDR2 SASEGT. The CDR3 runs to 15 residues. The CDR3 bases are TGTGCCAGCAGTGAACTAGCGGGGGCTTCCTACGAGCAGTACTTC. Protein: CASSELAGASYEQYF.

The chain is built from TRBV14 and TRBJ2-7; D is unresolved. Deletions cut 7 bases from V and 0 bases from J, with 10 bases between. The germline CDR1 and CDR2 sequences are SGHDN and FVKESK. This CDR3 comprises 13 residues. The CDR3, as DNA: TGTGCCAGCACCAGGAGTCCCTCCTACGAGCAGTACTTC. Its translation is CASTRSPSYEQYF.

This chain uses TRBV9 with TRBJ2-3, with 8 bases aligning to TRBD2. The germline V gene has CDR1 SGDLS and CDR2 YYNGEE. The V and J ends lost 0 bases and 5 bases, in that order; junction bases with no gene match: 8. This CDR3 comprises 16 residues. Written as DNA, the CDR3 is TGTGCCAGCAGCGTAGCTGTCGGGGGGGCCTTAGATACGCAGTATTTT. Translated: CASSVAVGGALDTQYF.

The chain has TRBV6-5 and TRBJ1-6, with TRBD1 matching over 9 bases. This CDR3 spans 14 amino acids. The V gene end was trimmed by 5 bases and the J gene end by 10 bases; junction bases not matched to a gene: 6. Germline CDR1 reads MNHEY; CDR2 reads SVGAGI. CDR3 DNA: TGTGCCAGCAGTGAGGGACAGGGCCGCTCACCCCTCCACTTT. This translates into CASSEGQGRSPLHF.

The rearrangement joins TRBV7-9 to TRBJ2-7; D remains unclear. CDR1 and CDR2 from the germline V gene are SEHNR and FQNEAQ (reference sequence). V was clipped by 2 bases and J by 0 bases, with 14 bases between them. The CDR3 loop spans 16 amino acids. For the CDR3, the DNA is TGTGCCAGCAGCTTATTCGCCTTGGGCAGCTCCTACGAGCAGTACTTC. This codes for CASSLFALGSSYEQYF. Looking up the rest from reference TRBV7-9 and TRBJ2-7 gives the full variable domain: DTGVSQNPRHKITKRGQNVTFRCDPISEHNRLYWYRQTLGQGPEFLTYFQNEAQLEKSRLLSDRFSAERPKGSFSTLEIQRTEQGDSAMYLCASSLFALGSSYEQYFGPGTRLTVT.

The J gene is TRBJ2-3, the V gene TRBV19; 8 positions agree with TRBD2. CDR3 length: 14 residues. CDR1 is LNHDA, CDR2 SQIVND, per germline (reference sequence). V shed 5 bases and J 5 bases; nucleotides not matched to a gene: 6. The CDR3 DNA reads as TGTGCCAGTAGTGTCCCGGGAGGGAAAGATACGCAGTATTTT. This gives the protein CASSVPGGKDTQYF.

The J gene is TRBJ2-5, the V gene TRBV5-1; 8 nucleotides match TRBD2. The V gene's germline CDR1 is SGHRS and CDR2 YFSETQ. There are 14 residues in the CDR3. V shed 7 bases and J 5 bases; nucleotides not matched to a gene: 10. CDR3 residues: CASSTTPGGETQYF. The CDR3 coding sequence is TGCGCCAGCTCGACCACCCCGGGAGGGGAGACCCAGTACTTC. Combining the CDR3 with reference TRBV5-1 and TRBJ2-5 gives the whole variable domain KAGVTQTPRYLIKTRGQQVTLSCSPISGHRSVSWYQQTPGQGLQFLFEYFSETQRNKGNFPGRFSGRQFSNSRSEMNVSTLELGDSALYLCASSTTPGGETQYFGPGTRLLVL.

The chain combines TRBV5-8 with TRBJ2-5; TRBD1 matches at 7 bases. The J call is doubtful: the DNA matches TRBJ2-7 better. Germline assignment: CDR1 SGHTS and CDR2 YDEGEE. The CDR3 contains 13 residues. The CDR3 protein is CASSFDRAHEQYF. CDR3 nucleotides: TGTGCCAGCAGCTTTGACAGGGCCCACGAGCAGTACTTC.

V and J are TRBV5-1 and TRBJ1-1, with no clear D. Trimming took off 0 bases at V and 0 bases at J, with 12 bases between the two ends. CDR1 is SGHRS, CDR2 YFSETQ, per germline. The CDR3 totals 16 residues. The CDR3 here is CASSLGREYMNTEAFF. CDR3 DNA sequence: TGCGCCAGCAGCTTGGGGAGGGAATATATGAACACTGAAGCTTTCTTT.

The DNA for the CDR3 is TGTGCCAGCAGCTTAAGTCAGATCTACACCTTC. It is translated as CASSLSQIYTF. The genes are TRBV7-2 and TRBJ1-2; D unresolved. CDR1 is SGHTA and CDR2 is FQGNSA in the germline V gene. Trimming cost V 2 bases and J 10 bases, with 8 bases left between them. The CDR3 is 11 residues long.

A single count supports this clone. This chain joins TRBV6-1 and TRBJ1-2, with a tentative D call TRBD1 (5 bases). The germline CDR1 and CDR2 sequences are MNHNS and SASEGT. This CDR3 comprises 14 residues. The V end lost 4 bases, the J end lost 4 bases, and 13 bases lay between the germline ends. CDR3 protein: CASSGDGWGYGYTF. The CDR3 DNA reads as TGTGCCAGCAGTGGGGACGGGTGGGGCTATGGCTACACCTTC.